The rows below give T cell receptor beta chains drawn from one sample of a study of long-term antiretroviral therapy in people with HIV. Produced via immunoSEQ multiplex PCR; TCRdb's table is partial and in-frame only. The sample has about 22,000 clones, about 88% seen once. The sample was unsorted PBMCs, taken 0.6 years after starting antiretroviral therapy. Receptors were obtained from a man aged 55 to 69 with HIV. CDR3s include the opening cysteine and the closing phenylalanine or tryptophan. The order of the fields is D gene, V gene, clone size, J gene, CDR3 protein, CDR3 DNA. D genes are given only for firm matches. Size values are once, few and many counts, or a class for expanded clones, and some rows have none.

>NA|TRBV5-1|NA|TRBJ1-2
CASSLAAGLYGYTF
TGCGCCAGCAGCTTGGCTGCAGGGCTCTATGGCTACACCTTC
>NA|TRBV29-1|NA|TRBJ1-4
CSVLPPGRYEKLFF
TGCAGCGTCCTCCCCCCCGGACGGTATGAAAAACTGTTTTTT
>TRBD2|TRBV9|NA|TRBJ2-3
CASRRTSGYTDTQYF
TGTGCCAGCAGGAGGACTAGCGGTTACACAGATACGCAGTATTTT
>NA|TRBV30|few|TRBJ1-2
CAWSVGGSRGYTF
TGTGCCTGGAGTGTGGGGGGGTCGCGTGGCTACACCTTC
>NA|TRBV28|NA|TRBJ2-2
CASSSGTTGELFF
TGTGCCAGCAGTTCGGGGACCACCGGGGAGCTGTTTTTT
>NA|TRBV5-6|NA|TRBJ2-5
CASSMGWVGDPLQETQYF
TGTGCCAGCAGCATGGGGTGGGTTGGGGATCCCCTGCAAGAGACCCAGTACTTC
>NA|TRBV11-2|once|TRBJ2-3
CASSIRGLTDTQYF
TGTGCCAGCAGTATCAGGGGTCTTACAGATACGCAGTATTTT
>NA|TRBV9|NA|TRBJ1-2
CASSAGTRANYGYTF
TGTGCCAGCAGCGCCGGGACACGAGCTAACTATGGCTACACCTTC
>NA|TRBV2|NA|TRBJ2-2
CASSEPSWRSNTGELFF
TGTGCCAGCAGTGAGCCTTCTTGGCGGTCGAACACCGGGGAGCTGTTTTTT
>NA|TRBV7-2|NA|TRBJ2-2
CASSSTDTGELFF
TGTGCCAGCAGCTCGACGGACACCGGGGAGCTGTTTTTT
>TRBD1|TRBV4-2|NA|TRBJ1-3
CASSQDRGLGGNTIYF
TGTGCCAGCAGCCAAGACAGGGGGCTTGGTGGAAACACCATATATTTT
>TRBD2|TRBV11-3|NA|TRBJ2-7
CASSPGLEREQYF
TGTGCCAGCAGCCCGGGACTAGAAAGAGAGCAGTACTTC
>TRBD2|TRBV4-3|NA|TRBJ2-7
CASSQRLAGGSYEQYF
TGCGCCAGCAGCCAGAGGCTAGCGGGGGGCTCCTACGAGCAGTACTTC
>NA|TRBV5-6|NA|TRBJ1-2
CASSFRAAGYTF
TGTGCCAGCAGCTTCCGGGCGGCTGGCTACACCTTC
>NA|TRBV4-3|NA|TRBJ1-2
CASSRGHGYTF
TGCGCCAGCAGCCGGGGGCATGGCTACACCTTC
>NA|TRBV18|NA|TRBJ2-6
CASSAGGPGANVLTF
TGTGCCAGCTCCGCCGGAGGGCCTGGGGCCAACGTCCTGACTTTC
>TRBD2|TRBV30|NA|TRBJ2-1
CAWSEAGGDTYNEQFF
TGTGCCTGGAGTGAAGCGGGAGGGGATACCTACAATGAGCAGTTCTTC
>TRBD1|TRBV5-4|NA|TRBJ1-1
CASSSNRGTEAFF
TGTGCCAGCAGCTCAAACAGGGGGACTGAAGCTTTCTTT
>NA|TRBV5-1|NA|TRBJ2-7
CASSPGRVEQYF
TGCGCCAGCAGCCCTGGAAGGGTCGAGCAGTACTTC
>TRBD2|TRBV9|NA|TRBJ2-1
CASSVVPSGRYNEQFF
TGTGCCAGCAGCGTAGTTCCTAGCGGTAGGTACAATGAGCAGTTCTTC
>NA|TRBV5-4|NA|TRBJ1-6
CASSRTVAASGESPLHF
TGTGCCAGCAGCCGAACGGTCGCCGCGAGTGGGGAGTCACCCCTCCACTTT
>NA|TRBV9|NA|TRBJ1-5
CASSPDTNQPQHF
TGTGCCAGCAGCCCGGACACAAATCAGCCCCAGCATTTT
>TRBD1|TRBV5-1|NA|TRBJ1-2
CASSSGPTGGNYGYTF
TGCGCCAGCAGCTCGGGACCTACAGGGGGTAATTATGGCTACACCTTC
>TRBD2|TRBV7-2|NA|TRBJ2-1
CASSSGTMTYNEQFF
TGTGCCAGCAGCTCCGGGACTATGACCTACAATGAGCAGTTCTTC
>NA|TRBV2|NA|TRBJ1-5
CASSDEGTQPQHF
TGTGCCAGCAGTGATGAGGGGACACAGCCCCAGCATTTT